This entry describes one T cell receptor (beta chain). This entry comes from a study of blood T cell repertoires in COVID-19. Overall study: COVID-19 samples collected from the United States, Italy and Spain covered acute and convalescent phases.

The data were produced by immunoSEQ multiplex PCR, yet TCRdb's version contains in-frame clones alone and is incomplete. The sample contains more than 80,000 clones, almost 80% of which appear only once. The CDR3 is 14 amino acids. The germline V gene has CDR1 SQVTM and CDR2 ANQGSEA. The J segment lost 2 bases and the V segment lost 4 bases, leaving 3 bases of the junction unmatched. The sequenced sample consisted of peripheral blood. V gene TRBV29-1 combines with J gene TRBJ2-3, with 10 bases that match TRBD2. The clonotype originates from a human donor in a cohort sampled during active COVID-19. The chain's CDR3 is CSVAAGGNTDTQYF. The CDR3 DNA is TGCAGCGTTGCAGCGGGAGGGAACACAGATACGCAGTATTTT.